These 30 T cell receptor beta chains were all obtained from the same sample, sequenced in a study of T cells expressing NK-cell markers. TCRdb re-analyzed the 5' RACE reads; it lists each CDR3 protein once, without DNA. The sample holds a few hundred thousand distinct CDR3 sequences. Sequenced: blood T cells: a sorted CD56 or NKG2C T cell subset, CD4+ or CD8+ T cells, or bulk PBMC T cells (not recorded which). Receptors originate from a woman in her 50s in good health.

This chain links TRBV19 with TRBJ2-5; there is no DNA to check the TCRdb D call of TRBD1. CDR1 is LNHDA, CDR2 SQIVND, per germline (reference sequence). CDR3 size: 15 residues. The CDR3 region is CASSIGGAGQETQYF. The full variable domain, its missing parts supplied by reference TRBV19 and TRBJ2-5, is DGGITQSPKYLFRKEGQNVTLSCEQNLNHDAMYWYRQDPGQGLRLIYYSQIVNDFQKGDIAEGYSVSREKKESFPLTVTSAQKNPTAFYLCASSIGGAGQETQYFGPGTRLLVL.

The chain uses TRBV29-1 and TRBJ1-2; TCRdb designates TRBD1, a call that cannot be tested without DNA. The CDR3 contains 11 residues. CDR1 is SQVTM, CDR2 ANQGSEA, per germline. CDR3: CSVEVGGGYTF.

CDR3 region: CSVTRLADSSYNEQFF. V gene TRBV29-1 combines with J gene TRBJ2-1; TCRdb outputs TRBD2, but without DNA this stays unchecked. The CDR3 length is 16 residues. CDR1 SQVTM and CDR2 ANQGSEA come from the germline V gene.

The V call is TRBV7-2, the J call TRBJ2-1; the D call of TRBD2 rests on TCRdb alone, since no DNA is present to check it. There are 14 residues in the CDR3. Per the germline V gene, CDR1 is SGHTA and CDR2 is FQGNSA. The CDR3 protein is CASSSGSGEGEQFF.

The CDR3 spells CASSHPLTGGTDTQYF. The chain employs TRBV3-1 and TRBJ2-3; TCRdb designates TRBD1, a call that cannot be tested without DNA. The CDR3 sequence is 16 residues long. CDR1 is LGHDT and CDR2 is YNNKEL in the germline V gene (reference sequence).

The V call is TRBV29-1, the J call TRBJ2-3; the D call of TRBD2 rests on TCRdb alone, since no DNA is present to check it. This CDR3 contains 13 residues. Germline assignment: CDR1 SQVTM and CDR2 ANQGSEA. CDR3: CSAIAGGGHTQYF.

The CDR3 sequence: CASTGDRENTGELFF. This rearrangement joins TRBV7-9 to TRBJ2-2; TCRdb names TRBD1, which stays unverified in the absence of DNA. The germline V gene has CDR1 SEHNR and CDR2 FQNEAQ (reference sequence). The CDR3 loop spans 15 amino acids.

The chain couples TRBV7-9 to TRBJ2-2; TCRdb names TRBD1, which stays unverified in the absence of DNA. This CDR3 has 16 amino acids. CDR1 and CDR2 from the germline V gene are SEHNR and FQNEAQ (reference sequence). The CDR3 protein is CASSTNQGGNTGELFF.

CDR3 protein: CAISESTSGPQETQYF. The chain uses TRBV10-3 and TRBJ2-5; TCRdb's D call, TRBD2, is unchecked because there is no DNA. The germline V gene has CDR1 ENHRY and CDR2 SYGVKD. CDR3 size: 16 residues.

The gene calls are TRBV5-1 and TRBJ2-3; TCRdb names TRBD2, which stays unverified in the absence of DNA. The CDR3 covers 14 residues. CDR1 and CDR2 from the germline V gene are SGHRS and YFSETQ. The CDR3 spells CASRAGEWSDTQYF.

The rearrangement uses TRBV6-4 and TRBJ2-1; TCRdb's D call of TRBD1 is untestable without DNA. Germline V gene lookup returns CDR1 MRHNA and CDR2 SNTAGT. This CDR3 contains 15 residues. CDR3 region: CASRRRGRLNNEQFF.

This rearrangement joins TRBV6-2 or TRBV6-3 to TRBJ2-1. The CDR3 loop spans 15 amino acids. Germline V CDR1 and CDR2: MNHEY, SVGEGT. CDR3 sequence: CASSLISRSYNEQFF.

The genes are TRBV12-5 and TRBJ1-1. The germline CDR1 and CDR2 sequences are LGHNT and FRNRAP. This CDR3 has 12 residues. CDR3 loop: CASGFQGSFPFF.

CDR3 region: CSARSPGGRKSSYNEQFF. The chain recombines TRBV20-1 with TRBJ2-1; TCRdb indicates TRBD1, and absent DNA this call remains unverified. CDR3 length: 18 residues. The germline CDR1 and CDR2 sequences are DFQATT and SNEGSKA (reference sequence).

The chain has TRBV11-3 and TRBJ2-2; TCRdb returns TRBD2, unconfirmable since there is no DNA. The CDR3 extends over 16 amino acids. CDR1 SGHNT and CDR2 YENEEA come from the germline V gene. CDR3: CASSSLAGVMTGELFF.

The rearrangement joins TRBV5-1 to TRBJ2-3; no DNA is available, so the TRBD2 call from TCRdb remains unchecked. CDR1 is SGHRS and CDR2 is YFSETQ in the germline V gene. The CDR3 contains 13 residues. CDR3 amino acids: CASSLRETATQYF.

The chain carries TRBV9 and TRBJ1-6. Germline-derived CDR1 and CDR2 are SGDLS and YYNGEE. The CDR3 covers 13 residues. The CDR3: CASSSSGNSPLHF. The whole variable domain, remainder taken from reference TRBV9 and TRBJ1-6, is DSGVTQTPKHLITATGQRVTLRCSPRSGDLSVYWYQQSLDQGLQFLIQYYNGEERAKGNILERFSAQQFPDLHSELNLSSLELGDSALYFCASSSSGNSPLHFGNGTRLTVT.

The chain couples TRBV7-8 to TRBJ2-5; lacking DNA, the TRBD2 call made by TCRdb goes unchecked. The CDR3 spans 15 residues. Germline loops: CDR1 SGHVS, CDR2 FQNEAQ. The CDR3 region is CASSLVLGGIETQYF.

The chain carries TRBV20-1 and TRBJ2-3; the TRBD1 assignment by TCRdb is unverifiable without DNA. Germline loops: CDR1 DFQATT, CDR2 SNEGSKA (reference sequence). This CDR3 has 14 amino acids. This chain's CDR3 is CSARPGGPADTQYF.

This chain links TRBV6-5 with TRBJ1-2; there is no DNA to check the TCRdb D call of TRBD1. The CDR3 extends over 13 amino acids. Looked up from germline, CDR1 is MNHEY and CDR2 is SVGAGI. CDR3 residues: CASSETGNYGYTF.

The J gene is TRBJ2-1, the V gene TRBV3-1; TCRdb indicates TRBD2, and absent DNA this call remains unverified. Germline V gene lookup returns CDR1 LGHDT and CDR2 YNNKEL (reference sequence). The CDR3 has 15 residues. This CDR3 reads CASSRYGTSGDQQFF.

The rearrangement uses TRBV10-3 and TRBJ2-3; TCRdb selects TRBD2, and the lack of DNA leaves this call unchecked. CDR1 ENHRY and CDR2 SYGVKD come from the germline V gene. CDR3 length: 14 residues. CDR3 region: CASQAAGNTDTQYF.

The CDR3 sequence: CASSQRAGINEQFF. The chain combines TRBV3-1 with TRBJ2-1; TCRdb indicates TRBD1, and absent DNA this call remains unverified. Germline CDR1 reads LGHDT; CDR2 reads YNNKEL (reference sequence). The CDR3 has 14 residues.

This chain links TRBV9 with TRBJ1-5. The germline V gene encodes CDR1 SGDLS and CDR2 YYNGEE. This CDR3 region has 15 residues. The CDR3 loop is CASRQQLDRNQPQHF.

The V call is TRBV15, the J call TRBJ2-2; the D call from TCRdb, TRBD1, cannot be confirmed without DNA. The CDR3 is 14 amino acids. From germline, CDR1 is LNHNV and CDR2 YYDKDF (reference sequence). The CDR3: CATRTGVEAGELFF.

The CDR3 sequence: CASSLGGISYNEQFF. The V and J genes are TRBV7-2 and TRBJ2-1. CDR3 length: 15 residues. CDR1 and CDR2 from the germline V gene are SGHTA and FQGNSA.

This chain connects TRBV12-3 or TRBV12-4 to TRBJ1-2. This CDR3 comprises 12 residues. CDR3 residues: CASSPRTYGYTF.

The J gene is TRBJ2-1, the V gene TRBV7-8; no DNA is available, so the TRBD2 call from TCRdb remains unchecked. Germline-derived CDR1 and CDR2 are SGHVS and FQNEAQ. The CDR3 is 16 amino acids. CDR3 amino acids: CASSSIGGRGFNEQFF.

The chain uses TRBV5-1 and TRBJ2-1; TCRdb lists TRBD2, though no DNA is available to test this call. Germline CDR1 and CDR2: SGHRS and YFSETQ. CDR3 length equals 16 residues. CDR3 residues: CASSLHPAGVDNEQFF.

The chain is built from TRBV3-1 and TRBJ2-7; the TCRdb D gene call, TRBD2, has no DNA to confirm it. The CDR3 sequence is 15 residues long. The germline gives CDR1 LGHDT, CDR2 YNNKEL (reference sequence). CDR3 in amino acids: CASSRGAGGSYEQYF.